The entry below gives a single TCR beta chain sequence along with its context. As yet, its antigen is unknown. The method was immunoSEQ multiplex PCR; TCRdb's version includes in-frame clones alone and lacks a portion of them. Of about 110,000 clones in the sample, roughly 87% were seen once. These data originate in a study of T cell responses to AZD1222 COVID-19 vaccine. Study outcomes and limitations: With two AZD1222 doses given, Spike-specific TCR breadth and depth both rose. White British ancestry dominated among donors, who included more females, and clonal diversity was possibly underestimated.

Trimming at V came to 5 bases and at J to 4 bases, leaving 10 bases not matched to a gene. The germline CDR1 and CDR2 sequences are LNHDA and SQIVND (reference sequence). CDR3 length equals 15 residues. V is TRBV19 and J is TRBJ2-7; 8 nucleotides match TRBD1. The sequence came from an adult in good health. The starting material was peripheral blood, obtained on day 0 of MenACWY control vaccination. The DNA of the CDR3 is TGTGCCAGTAGTTCCCAGTCAGGGGGCGGGTACGAGCAGTACTTC. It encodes CASSSQSGGGYEQYF.